One T cell receptor beta chain is described in this entry. The target antigen is unknown. The time point denotes: persistent/refractory GD, antithyroid drugs over 5 years with positive TRAb. PBMC-derived RNA was used for the TCR library. The data originate from a study of regulatory T cells in long-lasting Graves disease. General observations from the study: Persistent disease showed a preference for TRBV28, TRBJ1-2 and TRBJ2-5.

With iRepertoire HTBI primers and Arm-PCR of CDR3 regions, TCR beta libraries were built. Original handling: Across the samples, identification revealed 50 to 80 TRBV and around 14 TRBJ segments. Using its own MiXCR run on the multiplex PCR reads, TCRdb lists one record per CDR3 protein. TCRdb's processing, not the study's, gives the V and J calls here. The sample yields under 450,000 distinct CDR3 sequences, 20% to 30% seen once. The V segment lost 5 bases and the J segment 0 bases; nucleotides outside the gene matches: 8. This CDR3 contains 16 residues. Germline CDR1 reads MNHNS; CDR2 reads SASEGT. The sequenced sample was peripheral blood mononuclear cells (PBMCs), obtained when the disease was refractory, from a patient treated with antithyroid drugs. The clonotype originates from a female donor with Graves disease. V usage is TRBV6-1 and J usage is TRBJ1-1; 8 bases line up with TRBD1. CDR3 in amino acids: CASSPPRTGLNTEAFF. In nucleotides, the CDR3 is TGTGCCAGCAGTCCACCCCGGACAGGGCTGAACACTGAAGCTTTCTTT.